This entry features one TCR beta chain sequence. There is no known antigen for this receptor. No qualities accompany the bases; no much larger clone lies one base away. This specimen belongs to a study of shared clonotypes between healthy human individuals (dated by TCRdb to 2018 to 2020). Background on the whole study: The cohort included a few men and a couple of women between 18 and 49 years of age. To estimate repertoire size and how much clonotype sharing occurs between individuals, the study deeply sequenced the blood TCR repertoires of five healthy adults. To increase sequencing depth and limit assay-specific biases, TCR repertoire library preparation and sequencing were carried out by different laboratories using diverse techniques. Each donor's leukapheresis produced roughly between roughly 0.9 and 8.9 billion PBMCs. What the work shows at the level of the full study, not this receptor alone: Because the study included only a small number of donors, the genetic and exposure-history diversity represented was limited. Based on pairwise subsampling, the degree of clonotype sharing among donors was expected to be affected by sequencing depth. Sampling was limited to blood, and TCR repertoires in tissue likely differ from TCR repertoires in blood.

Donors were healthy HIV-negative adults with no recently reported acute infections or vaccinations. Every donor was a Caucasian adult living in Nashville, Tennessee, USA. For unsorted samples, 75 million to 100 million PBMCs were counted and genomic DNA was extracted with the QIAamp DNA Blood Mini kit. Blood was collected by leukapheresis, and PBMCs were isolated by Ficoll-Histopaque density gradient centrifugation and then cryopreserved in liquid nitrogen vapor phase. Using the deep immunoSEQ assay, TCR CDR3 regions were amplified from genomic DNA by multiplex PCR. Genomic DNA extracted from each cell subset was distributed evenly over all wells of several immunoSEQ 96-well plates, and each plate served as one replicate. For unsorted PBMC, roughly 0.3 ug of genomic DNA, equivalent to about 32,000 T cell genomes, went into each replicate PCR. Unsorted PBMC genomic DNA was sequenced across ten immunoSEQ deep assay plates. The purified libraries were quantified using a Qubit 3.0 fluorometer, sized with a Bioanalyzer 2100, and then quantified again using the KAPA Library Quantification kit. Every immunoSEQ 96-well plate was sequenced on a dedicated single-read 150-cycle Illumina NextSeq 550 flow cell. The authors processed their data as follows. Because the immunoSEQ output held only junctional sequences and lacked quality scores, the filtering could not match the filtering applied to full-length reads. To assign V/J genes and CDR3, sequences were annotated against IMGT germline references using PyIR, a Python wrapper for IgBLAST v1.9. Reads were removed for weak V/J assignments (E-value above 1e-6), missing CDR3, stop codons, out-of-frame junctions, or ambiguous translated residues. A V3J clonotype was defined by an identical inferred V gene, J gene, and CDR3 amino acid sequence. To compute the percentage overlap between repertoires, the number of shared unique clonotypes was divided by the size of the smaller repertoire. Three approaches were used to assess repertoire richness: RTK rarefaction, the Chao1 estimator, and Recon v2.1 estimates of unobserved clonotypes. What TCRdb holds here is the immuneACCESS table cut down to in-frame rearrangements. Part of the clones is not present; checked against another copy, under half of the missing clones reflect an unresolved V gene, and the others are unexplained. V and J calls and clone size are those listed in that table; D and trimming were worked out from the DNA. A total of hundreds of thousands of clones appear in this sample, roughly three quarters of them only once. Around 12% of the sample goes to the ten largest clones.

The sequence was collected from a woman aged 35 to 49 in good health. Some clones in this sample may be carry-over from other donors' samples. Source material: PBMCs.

The CDR3 is CASSIVSGTASGYTF. The sequence in DNA is TGTGCCAGTAGTATCGTCTCCGGGACAGCTTCTGGCTACACCTTC. The chain couples TRBV19 to TRBJ1-2; 7 central bases correspond to TRBD1. At the junction V is shortened by 3 bases and J by 7 bases; bases outside the gene matches: 11. The germline V gene (reference sequence) yields LNHDA for CDR1 and SQIVND for CDR2. The CDR3 contains 15 residues, cysteine and phenylalanine counted. Only the CDR3 portion is preserved as DNA: 45 bases, with reading frame beginning at the first base.